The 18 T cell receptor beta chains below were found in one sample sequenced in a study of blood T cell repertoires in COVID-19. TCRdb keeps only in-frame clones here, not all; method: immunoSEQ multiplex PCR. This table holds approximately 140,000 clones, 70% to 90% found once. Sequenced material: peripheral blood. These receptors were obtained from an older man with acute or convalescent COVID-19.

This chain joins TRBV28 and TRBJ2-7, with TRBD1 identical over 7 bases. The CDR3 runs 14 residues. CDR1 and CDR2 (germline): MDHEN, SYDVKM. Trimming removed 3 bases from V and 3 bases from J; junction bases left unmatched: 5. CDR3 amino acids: CASSLTGKNYEQYF. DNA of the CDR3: TGTGCCAGCAGTTTGACAGGGAAAAACTACGAGCAGTACTTC. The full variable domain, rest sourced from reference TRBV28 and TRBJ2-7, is DVKVTQSSRYLVKRTGEKVFLECVQDMDHENMFWYRQDPGLGLRLIYFSYDVKMKEKGDIPEGYSVSREKKERFSLILESASTNQTSMYLCASSLTGKNYEQYFGPGTRLTVT.

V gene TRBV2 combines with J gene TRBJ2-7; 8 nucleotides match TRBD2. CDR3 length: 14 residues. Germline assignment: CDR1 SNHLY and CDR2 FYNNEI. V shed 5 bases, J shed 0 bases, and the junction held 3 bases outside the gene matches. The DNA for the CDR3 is TGTGCCAGCAGTTGGAGCGGGAGCTCCTACGAGCAGTACTTC. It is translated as CASSWSGSSYEQYF.

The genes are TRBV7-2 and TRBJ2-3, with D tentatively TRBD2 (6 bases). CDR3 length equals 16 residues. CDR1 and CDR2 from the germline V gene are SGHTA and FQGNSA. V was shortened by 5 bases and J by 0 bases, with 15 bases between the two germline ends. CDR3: CASSDQAGLSTDTQYF. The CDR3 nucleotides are TGTGCCAGCAGCGATCAAGCGGGCCTTAGCACAGATACGCAGTATTTT. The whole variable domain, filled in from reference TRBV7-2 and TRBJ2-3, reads GAGVSQSPSNKVTEKGKDVELRCDPISGHTALYWYRQSLGQGLEFLIYFQGNSAPDKSGLPSDRFSAERTGGSVSTLTIQRTQQEDSAVYLCASSDQAGLSTDTQYFGPGTRLTVL.

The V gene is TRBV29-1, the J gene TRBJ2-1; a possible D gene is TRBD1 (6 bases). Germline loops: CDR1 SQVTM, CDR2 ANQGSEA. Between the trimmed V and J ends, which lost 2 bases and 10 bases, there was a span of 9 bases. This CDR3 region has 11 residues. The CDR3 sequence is CSVERGLEQFF. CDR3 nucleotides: TGCAGCGTTGAAAGGGGGTTGGAGCAGTTCTTC.

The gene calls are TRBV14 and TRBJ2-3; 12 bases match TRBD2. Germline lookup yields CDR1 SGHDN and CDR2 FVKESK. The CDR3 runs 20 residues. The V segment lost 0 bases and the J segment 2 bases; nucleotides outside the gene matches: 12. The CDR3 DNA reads TGTGCCAGCAGCCAAGACCGACTAGCGGGAGATCTATCGGACACAGATACGCAGTATTTT. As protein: CASSQDRLAGDLSDTDTQYF.

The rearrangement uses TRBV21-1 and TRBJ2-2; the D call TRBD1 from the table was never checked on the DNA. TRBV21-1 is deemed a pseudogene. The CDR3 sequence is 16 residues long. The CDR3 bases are TGTGCCAGCAGCAAAGTGGTAGGGGGCTTAGGCGGGGAGCTGTTTTTT. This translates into CASSKVVGGLGGELFF.

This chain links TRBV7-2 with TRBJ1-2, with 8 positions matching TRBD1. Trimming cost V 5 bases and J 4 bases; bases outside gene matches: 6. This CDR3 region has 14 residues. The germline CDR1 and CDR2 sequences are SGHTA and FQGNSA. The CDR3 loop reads CASSDRDRGYGYTF. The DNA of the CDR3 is TGTGCCAGCAGCGACCGAGACAGGGGCTATGGCTACACCTTC.

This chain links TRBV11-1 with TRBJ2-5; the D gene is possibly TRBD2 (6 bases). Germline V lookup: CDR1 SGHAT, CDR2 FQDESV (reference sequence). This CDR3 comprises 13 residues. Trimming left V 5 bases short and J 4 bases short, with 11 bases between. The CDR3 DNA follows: TGTGCCAGCAGCCTTAGCGGCCCAGAGACCCAGTACTTC. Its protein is CASSLSGPETQYF.

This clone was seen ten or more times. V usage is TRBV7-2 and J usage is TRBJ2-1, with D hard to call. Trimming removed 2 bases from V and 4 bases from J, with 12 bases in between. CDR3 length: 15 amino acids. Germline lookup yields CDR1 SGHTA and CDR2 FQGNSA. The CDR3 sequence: CASSLFAYRYNEQFF. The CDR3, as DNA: TGTGCCAGCAGCTTATTTGCTTATCGGTACAATGAGCAGTTCTTC.

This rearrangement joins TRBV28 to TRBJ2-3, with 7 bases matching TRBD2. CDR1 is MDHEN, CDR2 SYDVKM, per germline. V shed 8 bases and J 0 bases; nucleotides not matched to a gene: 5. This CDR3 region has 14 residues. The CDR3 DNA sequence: TGTGCCAGCCTTGCTAGCGGTAGCACAGATACGCAGTATTTT. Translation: CASLASGSTDTQYF.

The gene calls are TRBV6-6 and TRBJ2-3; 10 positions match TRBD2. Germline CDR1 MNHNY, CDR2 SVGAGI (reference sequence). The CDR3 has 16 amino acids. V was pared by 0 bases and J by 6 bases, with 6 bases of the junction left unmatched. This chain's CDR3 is CASSYSLGLASDTQYF. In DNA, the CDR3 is TGTGCCAGCAGTTACTCGTTGGGACTAGCGTCCGATACGCAGTATTTT.

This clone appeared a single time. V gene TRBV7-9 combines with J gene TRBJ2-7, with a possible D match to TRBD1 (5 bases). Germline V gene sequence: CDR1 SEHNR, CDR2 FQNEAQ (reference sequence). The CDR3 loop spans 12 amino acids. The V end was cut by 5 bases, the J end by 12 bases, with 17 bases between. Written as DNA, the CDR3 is TGTGCCAGCAGCCTTATTGCAGGGTCGGGGTACTTC. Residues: CASSLIAGSGYF.

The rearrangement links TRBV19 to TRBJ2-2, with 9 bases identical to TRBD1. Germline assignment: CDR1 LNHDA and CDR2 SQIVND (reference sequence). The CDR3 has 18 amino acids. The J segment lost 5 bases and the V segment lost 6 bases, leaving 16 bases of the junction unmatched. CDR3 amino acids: CASSALRTGQGGTGELFF. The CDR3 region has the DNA TGTGCCAGTAGCGCCCTCCGCACGGGACAGGGTGGTACCGGGGAGCTGTTTTTT.

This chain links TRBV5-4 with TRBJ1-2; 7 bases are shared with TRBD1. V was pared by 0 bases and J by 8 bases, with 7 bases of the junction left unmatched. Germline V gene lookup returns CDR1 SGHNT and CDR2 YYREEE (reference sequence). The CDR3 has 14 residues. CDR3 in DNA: TGTGCCAGCAGCTTGGTTACAGGGGTTGGCGGCTACACCTTC. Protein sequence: CASSLVTGVGGYTF.

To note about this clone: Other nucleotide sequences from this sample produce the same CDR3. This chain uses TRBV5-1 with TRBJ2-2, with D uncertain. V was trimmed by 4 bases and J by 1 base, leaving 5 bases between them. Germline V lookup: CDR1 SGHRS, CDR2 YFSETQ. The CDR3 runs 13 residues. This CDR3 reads CASSLGNTGELFF. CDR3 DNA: TGCGCCAGCAGCCTAGGGAACACCGGGGAGCTGTTTTTT.

The chain's CDR3 is CASSYSETGKNIQYF. The CDR3 bases are TGTGCCAGCAGTTACTCCGAGACAGGCAAAAACATTCAGTACTTC. The chain recombines TRBV6-5 with TRBJ2-4, with a weak D call TRBD1 (6 bases). Trimming removed 0 bases at V and 3 bases at J, with 9 bases between. Germline-derived CDR1 and CDR2 are MNHEY and SVGAGI. CDR3 length: 15 amino acids.

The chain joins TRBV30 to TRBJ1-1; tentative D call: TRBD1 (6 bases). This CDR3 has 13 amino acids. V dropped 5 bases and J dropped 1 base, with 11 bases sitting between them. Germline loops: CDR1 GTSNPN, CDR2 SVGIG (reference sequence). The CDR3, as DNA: TGTGCCTGGGGAGGGACACCGAACACTGAAGCTTTCTTT. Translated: CAWGGTPNTEAFF.

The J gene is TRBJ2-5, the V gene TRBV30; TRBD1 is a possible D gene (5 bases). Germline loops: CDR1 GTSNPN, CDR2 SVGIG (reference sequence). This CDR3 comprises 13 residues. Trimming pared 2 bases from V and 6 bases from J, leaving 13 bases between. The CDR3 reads CAWSRQGLKTQYF. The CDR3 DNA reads TGTGCCTGGAGTAGGCAGGGCCTGAAGACCCAGTACTTC.